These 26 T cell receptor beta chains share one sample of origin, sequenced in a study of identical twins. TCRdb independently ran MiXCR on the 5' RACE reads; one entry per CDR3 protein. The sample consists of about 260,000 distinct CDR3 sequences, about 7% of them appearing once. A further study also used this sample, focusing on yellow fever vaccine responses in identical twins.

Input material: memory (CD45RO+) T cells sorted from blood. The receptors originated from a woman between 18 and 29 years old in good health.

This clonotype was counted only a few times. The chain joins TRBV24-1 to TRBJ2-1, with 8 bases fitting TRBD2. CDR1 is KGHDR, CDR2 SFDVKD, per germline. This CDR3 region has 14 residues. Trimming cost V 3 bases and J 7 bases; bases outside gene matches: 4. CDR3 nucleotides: TGTGCCACCAGTGATGCGGCTAGCGGGAATGAGCAGTTCTTC. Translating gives CATSDAASGNEQFF.

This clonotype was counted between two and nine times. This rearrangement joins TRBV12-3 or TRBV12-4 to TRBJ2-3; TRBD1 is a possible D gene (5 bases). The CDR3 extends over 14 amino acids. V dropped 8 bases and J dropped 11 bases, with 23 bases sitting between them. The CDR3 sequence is CASLNPQGPGGQYF. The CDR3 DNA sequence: TGTGCCAGCTTGAATCCCCAGGGCCCGGGCGGGCAGTATTTT.

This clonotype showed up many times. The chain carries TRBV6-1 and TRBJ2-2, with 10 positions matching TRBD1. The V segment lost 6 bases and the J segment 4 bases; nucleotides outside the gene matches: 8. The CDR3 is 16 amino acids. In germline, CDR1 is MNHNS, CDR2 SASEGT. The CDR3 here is CASRLPGQGSTGELFF. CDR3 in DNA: TGTGCCAGCAGACTCCCGGGACAGGGGAGCACCGGGGAGCTGTTTTTT.

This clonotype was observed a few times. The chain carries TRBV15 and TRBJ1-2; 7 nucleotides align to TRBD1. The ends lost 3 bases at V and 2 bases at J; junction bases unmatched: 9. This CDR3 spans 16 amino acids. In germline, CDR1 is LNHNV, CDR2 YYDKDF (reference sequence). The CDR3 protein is CATSSDLTGANYGYTF. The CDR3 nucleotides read TGTGCCACCAGCAGTGATCTTACAGGGGCGAACTATGGCTACACCTTC.

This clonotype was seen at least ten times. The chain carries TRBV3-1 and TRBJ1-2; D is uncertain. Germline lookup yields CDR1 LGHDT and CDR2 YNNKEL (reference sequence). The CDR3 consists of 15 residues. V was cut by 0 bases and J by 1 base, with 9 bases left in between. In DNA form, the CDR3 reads TGTGCCAGCAGCCAAGATTCTCGCGGTAACTATGGCTACACCTTC. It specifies CASSQDSRGNYGYTF.

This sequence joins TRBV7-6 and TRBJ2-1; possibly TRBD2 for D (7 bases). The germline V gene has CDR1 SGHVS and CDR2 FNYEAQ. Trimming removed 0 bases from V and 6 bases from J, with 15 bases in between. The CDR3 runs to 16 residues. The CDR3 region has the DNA TGTGCCAGCAGCTTAGCGGGGGGGGCTATTGCCAATGAGCAGTTCTTC. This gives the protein CASSLAGGAIANEQFF.

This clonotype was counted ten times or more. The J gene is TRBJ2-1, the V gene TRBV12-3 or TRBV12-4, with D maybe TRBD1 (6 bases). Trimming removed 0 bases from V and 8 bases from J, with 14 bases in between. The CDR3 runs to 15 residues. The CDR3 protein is CASSLAGQGSDEQFF. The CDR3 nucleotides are TGTGCCAGCAGTTTAGCCGGTCAGGGGAGCGATGAGCAGTTCTTC.

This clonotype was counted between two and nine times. The CDR3, as DNA: TGTGCCAGCACCGACAGGGCGTCCGCCGGAGGCTACACCTTC. Translation gives CASTDRASAGGYTF. J is TRBJ1-2 and V is TRBV6-6; 7 nucleotides line up with TRBD1. Losses at the gene ends were 7 bases for V and 8 bases for J; bases not matched to a gene: 13. Germline lookup yields CDR1 MNHNY and CDR2 SVGAGI (reference sequence). The CDR3 loop spans 14 amino acids.

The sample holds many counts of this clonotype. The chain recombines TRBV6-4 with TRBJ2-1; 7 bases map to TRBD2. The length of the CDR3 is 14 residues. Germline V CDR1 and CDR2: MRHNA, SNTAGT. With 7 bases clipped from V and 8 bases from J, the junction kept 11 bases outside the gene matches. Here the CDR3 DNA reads TGTGCCAGCACCGAGGAGGCGGGAGCGGATGAGCAGTTCTTC. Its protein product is CASTEEAGADEQFF.

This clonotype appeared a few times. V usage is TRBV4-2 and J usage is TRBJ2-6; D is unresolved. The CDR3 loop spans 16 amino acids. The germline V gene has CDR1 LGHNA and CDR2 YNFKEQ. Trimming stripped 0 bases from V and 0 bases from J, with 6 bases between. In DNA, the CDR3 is TGTGCCAGCAGCCAAGACTACGGCTCTGGGGCCAACGTCCTGACTTTC. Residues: CASSQDYGSGANVLTF.

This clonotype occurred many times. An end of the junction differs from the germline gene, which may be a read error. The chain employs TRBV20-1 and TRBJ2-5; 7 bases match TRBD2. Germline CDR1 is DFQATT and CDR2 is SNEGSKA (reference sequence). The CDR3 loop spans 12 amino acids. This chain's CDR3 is CSARAGTLDQYF. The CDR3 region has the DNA TGCAGTGCAAGAGCGGGGACCCTGGACCAGTACTTC.

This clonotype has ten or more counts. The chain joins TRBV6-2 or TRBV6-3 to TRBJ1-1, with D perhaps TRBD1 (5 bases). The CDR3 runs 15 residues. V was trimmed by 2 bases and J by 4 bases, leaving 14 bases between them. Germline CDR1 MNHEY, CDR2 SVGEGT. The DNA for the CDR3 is TGTGCCAGCAGTTACCGGGGAGATGGGGCCACTGAAGCTTTCTTT. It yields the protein CASSYRGDGATEAFF.

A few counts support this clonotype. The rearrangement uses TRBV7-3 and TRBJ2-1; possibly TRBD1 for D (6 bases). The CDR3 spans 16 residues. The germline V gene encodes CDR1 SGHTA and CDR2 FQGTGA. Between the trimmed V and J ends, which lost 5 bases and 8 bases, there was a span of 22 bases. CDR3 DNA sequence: TGTGCCAGCAGCCCGAATCAGGGGCTAGGAGCACATGAGCAGTTCTTC. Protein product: CASSPNQGLGAHEQFF.

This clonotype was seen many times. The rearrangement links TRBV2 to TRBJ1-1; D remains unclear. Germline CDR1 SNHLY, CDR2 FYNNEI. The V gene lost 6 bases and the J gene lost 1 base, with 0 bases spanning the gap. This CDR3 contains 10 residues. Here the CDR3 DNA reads TGTGCCAGCAGGAACACTGAAGCTTTCTTT. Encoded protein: CASRNTEAFF. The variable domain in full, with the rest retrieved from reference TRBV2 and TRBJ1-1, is EPEVTQTPSHQVTQMGQEVILRCVPISNHLYFYWYRQILGQKVEFLVSFYNNEISEKSEIFDDQFSVERPDGSNFTLKIRSTKLEDSAMYFCASRNTEAFFGQGTRLTVV.

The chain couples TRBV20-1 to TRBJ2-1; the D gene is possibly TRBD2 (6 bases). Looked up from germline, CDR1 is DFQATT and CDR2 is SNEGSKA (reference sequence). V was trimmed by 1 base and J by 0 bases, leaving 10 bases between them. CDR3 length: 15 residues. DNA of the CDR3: TGCAGTGCTAGAGCACCCGGGAGCTCCTACAATGAGCAGTTCTTC. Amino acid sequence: CSARAPGSSYNEQFF.

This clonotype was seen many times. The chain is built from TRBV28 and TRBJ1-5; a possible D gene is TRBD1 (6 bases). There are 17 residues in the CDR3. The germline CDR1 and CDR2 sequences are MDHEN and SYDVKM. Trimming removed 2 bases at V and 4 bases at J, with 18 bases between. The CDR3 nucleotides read TGTGCCAGCAGTTTAAGGGGGTTTGGAAGCATAAATCAGCCCCAGCATTTT. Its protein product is CASSLRGFGSINQPQHF.

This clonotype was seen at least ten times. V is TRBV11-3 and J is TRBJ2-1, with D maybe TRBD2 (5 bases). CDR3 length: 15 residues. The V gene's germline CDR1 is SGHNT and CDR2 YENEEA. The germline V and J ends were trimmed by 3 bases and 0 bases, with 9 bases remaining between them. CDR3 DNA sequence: TGTGCCAGCAGCTTGGAGGAGAGCTCCTACAATGAGCAGTTCTTC. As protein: CASSLEESSYNEQFF.

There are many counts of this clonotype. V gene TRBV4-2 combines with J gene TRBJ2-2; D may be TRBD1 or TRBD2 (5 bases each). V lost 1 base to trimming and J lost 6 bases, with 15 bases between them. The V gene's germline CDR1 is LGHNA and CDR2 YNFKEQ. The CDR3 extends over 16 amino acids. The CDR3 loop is CASSQGRSKGPGELFF. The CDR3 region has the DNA TGTGCCAGCAGCCAAGGACGATCCAAGGGACCCGGGGAGCTGTTTTTT.

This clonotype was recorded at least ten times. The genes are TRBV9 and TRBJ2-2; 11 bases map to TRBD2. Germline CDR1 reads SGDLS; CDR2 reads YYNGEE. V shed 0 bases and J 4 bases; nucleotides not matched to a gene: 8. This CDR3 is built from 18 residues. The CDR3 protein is CASSVAPTSGSGTGELFF. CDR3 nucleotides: TGTGCCAGCAGCGTAGCACCCACTAGCGGGAGCGGCACCGGGGAGCTGTTTTTT.

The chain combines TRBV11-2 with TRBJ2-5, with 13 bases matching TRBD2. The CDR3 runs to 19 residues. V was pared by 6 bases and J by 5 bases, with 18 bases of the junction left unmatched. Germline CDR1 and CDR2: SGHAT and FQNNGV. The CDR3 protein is CASSSGGELAGGPWETQYF. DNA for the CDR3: TGTGCCAGCAGTTCAGGGGGTGAACTAGCGGGGGGGCCCTGGGAGACCCAGTACTTC. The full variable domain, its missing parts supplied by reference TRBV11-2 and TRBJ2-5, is EAGVAQSPRYKIIEKRQSVAFWCNPISGHATLYWYQQILGQGPKLLIQFQNNGVVDDSQLPKDRFSAERLKGVDSTLKIQPAKLEDSAVYLCASSSGGELAGGPWETQYFGPGTRLLVL.

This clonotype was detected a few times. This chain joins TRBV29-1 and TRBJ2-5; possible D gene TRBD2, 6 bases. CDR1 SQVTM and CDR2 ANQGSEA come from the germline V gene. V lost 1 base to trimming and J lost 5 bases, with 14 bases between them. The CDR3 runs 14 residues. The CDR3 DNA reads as TGCAGCGTTGAAGCGGGACTGCCGCGGGAGACCCAGTACTTC. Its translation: CSVEAGLPRETQYF. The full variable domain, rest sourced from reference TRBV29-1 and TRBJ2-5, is SAVISQKPSRDICQRGTSLTIQCQVDSQVTMMFWYRQQPGQSLTLIATANQGSEATYESGFVIDKFPISRPNLTFSTLTVSNMSPEDSSIYLCSVEAGLPRETQYFGPGTRLLVL.

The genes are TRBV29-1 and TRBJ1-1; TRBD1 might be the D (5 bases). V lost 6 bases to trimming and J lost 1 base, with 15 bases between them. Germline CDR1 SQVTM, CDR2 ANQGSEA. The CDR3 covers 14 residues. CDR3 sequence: CSVPRGVGNTEAFF. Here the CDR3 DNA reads TGCAGCGTCCCTCGGGGCGTCGGGAACACTGAAGCTTTCTTT.

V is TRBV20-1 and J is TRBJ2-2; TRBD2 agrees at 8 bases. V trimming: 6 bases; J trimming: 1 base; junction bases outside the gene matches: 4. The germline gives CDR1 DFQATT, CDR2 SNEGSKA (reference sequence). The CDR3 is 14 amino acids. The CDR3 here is CSARGGQNTGELFF. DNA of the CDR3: TGCAGTGCCCGGGGGGGCCAGAACACCGGGGAGCTGTTTTTT.

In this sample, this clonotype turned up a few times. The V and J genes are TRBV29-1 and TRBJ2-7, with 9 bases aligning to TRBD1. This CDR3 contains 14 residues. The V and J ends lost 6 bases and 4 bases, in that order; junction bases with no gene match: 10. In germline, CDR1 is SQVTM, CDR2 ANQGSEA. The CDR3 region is CSVETGTGWYEQYF. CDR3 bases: TGCAGCGTCGAAACCGGGACAGGGTGGTACGAGCAGTACTTC.

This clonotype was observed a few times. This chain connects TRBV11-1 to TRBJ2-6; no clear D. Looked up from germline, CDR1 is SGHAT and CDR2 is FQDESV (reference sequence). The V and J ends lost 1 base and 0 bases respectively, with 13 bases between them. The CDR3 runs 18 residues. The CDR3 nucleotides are TGTGCCAGCAGCTTAGATTCGGTTTTGAGCTCTGGGGCCAACGTCCTGACTTTC. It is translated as CASSLDSVLSSGANVLTF.

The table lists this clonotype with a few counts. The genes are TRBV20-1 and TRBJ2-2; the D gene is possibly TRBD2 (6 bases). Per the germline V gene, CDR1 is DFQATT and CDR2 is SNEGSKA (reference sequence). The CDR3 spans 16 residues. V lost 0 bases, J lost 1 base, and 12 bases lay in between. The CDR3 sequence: CSARDPLRENTGELFF. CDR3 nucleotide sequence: TGCAGTGCTAGAGATCCTTTGCGGGAGAACACCGGGGAGCTGTTTTTT.